This entry lists 14 T cell receptor beta chains sequenced from one sample in a study of tumor-infiltrating lymphocytes in primary liver carcinoma. Unsorted bulk tissue (about 19-33 mg) underwent RNA and DNA co-extraction. A constant-region primer primed TCR beta cDNA synthesis from about 0.55 ug of total RNA. ARM-PCR was slightly modified, and three nested multiplex PCR rounds with it gave rise to the TCR beta libraries. Forward primers for TRBV1-TRBV30 and a C-beta reverse primer served the first two PCR rounds, at approximately 10 cycles each. TCRdb analysed the multiplex PCR reads with MiXCR anew, one entry per CDR3 protein. The repertoire includes approximately 190,000 distinct CDR3 sequences, just under 85% of them detected once, and around a sixth sits in the top ten. The specimen was tumor tissue from primary liver carcinoma. All receptors derive from a man in his forties or fifties with primary liver carcinoma and hepatitis B virus infection.

The chain combines TRBV4-2 with TRBJ1-2; a possible D gene is TRBD1 (6 bases). V was cut by 7 bases and J by 4 bases, with 19 bases left in between. CDR1 is LGHNA, CDR2 YNFKEQ, per germline. The CDR3 has 15 residues. The CDR3 region is CASNPEGESSYGYTF. The CDR3 nucleotides read TGTGCCAGCAACCCCGAGGGGGAAAGCAGCTATGGCTACACCTTC.

This clonotype was counted at least ten times. This chain connects TRBV12-3 or TRBV12-4 to TRBJ2-1; the D gene is possibly TRBD2 (5 bases). CDR3 length: 13 amino acids. Trimming pared 6 bases from V and 4 bases from J, leaving 10 bases between. The CDR3 protein is CASSRTGYNEQFF. CDR3 DNA sequence: TGTGCCAGCAGCCGCACGGGATACAATGAGCAGTTCTTC.

On this clonotype itself: The germline gene is not matched at one end of the junction; a read error may be the cause. The chain uses TRBV12-3 or TRBV12-4 and TRBJ2-1; 10 nucleotides agree with TRBD2. The CDR3 contains 14 residues. This CDR3 reads CASSSGTSAYEQFF. In DNA form, the CDR3 reads TGTGCAAGCAGCTCCGGGACTAGCGCGTATGAGCAGTTCTTC.

A word on this clonotype: One end of the junction does not line up with germline, which may come from a read error. The chain uses TRBV5-4 and TRBJ2-3; D is perhaps TRBD1 (6 bases). The germline gives CDR1 SGHNT, CDR2 YYREEE (reference sequence). The CDR3 loop spans 14 amino acids. CDR3 in DNA: TGTGCCAGCAGCTTTAAGGACAGCACAGATACACAGTATTTT. Translation: CASSFKDSTDTQYF.

About this clonotype: Given the absence of the conserved phenylalanine or tryptophan at the CDR3 end, a read error is likely. The chain couples TRBV6-1 to TRBJ2-7, with TRBD2 matching over 8 bases. Germline-derived CDR1 and CDR2 are MNHNS and SASEGT. This CDR3 is built from 16 residues. The trim removed 3 bases at V and 0 bases at J, leaving 7 bases unmatched. CDR3 nucleotides: TGTGCCAGCAGTGAGGATCCGGGGGGGGGCTCCTACGAGCAGTACTTA. Amino acids: CASSEDPGGGSYEQYL.

As concerns this clonotype: The junction and the germline gene differ at one end; a read error may be behind it. The rearrangement links TRBV12-3 or TRBV12-4 to TRBJ2-2; the D gene is possibly TRBD2 (6 bases). This CDR3 has 18 amino acids. Here the CDR3 DNA reads TGTGCCAGCAGCTTCCCCATGGAGGGCTTAGCGAACATCGGGGAGCTGTTTTTT. Protein sequence: CASSFPMEGLANIGELFF.

A remark on this clonotype: At one end, the junction sequence differs from germline, possibly due to a read error. The rearrangement uses TRBV12-3 or TRBV12-4 and TRBJ2-5; D may be TRBD2 (7 bases). The CDR3 has 16 residues. The CDR3 here is CAGSHEVLGGGETQYF. In nucleotides, the CDR3 is TGTGCCGGCAGCCATGAGGTTCTAGGGGGGGGAGAGACCCAGTACTTC.

The rearrangement links TRBV10-3 to TRBJ2-3; D uncertain. This CDR3 spans 12 amino acids. From germline, CDR1 is ENHRY and CDR2 SYGVKD. CDR3 nucleotides: TGTGTCTGTGGTAATGAGATTGATACGCAGTATTTT. Amino acid sequence: CVCGNEIDTQYF.

This clonotype was observed a few times. This chain joins TRBV29-1 and TRBJ2-3; D is possibly TRBD1 (6 bases). CDR1 and CDR2 from the germline V gene are SQVTM and ANQGSEA. The CDR3 length is 11 residues. CDR3 loop: CIGTQGSTQYF. The CDR3, as DNA: TGCATCGGAACCCAGGGGTCCACTCAGTATTTT.

The CDR3 DNA sequence: TGCAGCGTTCGATGCAGGGTTCGAGGCGATGAGCAGTTCTTC. Its translation: CSVRCRVRGDEQFF. V usage is TRBV29-1 and J usage is TRBJ2-1, with D tentatively TRBD1 (5 bases). Per germline, CDR1 SQVTM and CDR2 ANQGSEA. The V end was cut by 5 bases, the J end by 8 bases, with 19 bases between. The length of the CDR3 is 14 residues.

The rearrangement uses TRBV5-4 and TRBJ2-2; D is perhaps TRBD1 (6 bases). Germline CDR1 reads SGHNT; CDR2 reads YYREEE (reference sequence). The CDR3 length is 14 residues. CDR3 residues: CATRPGANTGELFF. DNA of the CDR3: TGTGCTACCAGGCCAGGGGCGAACACCGGGGAGCTGTTTTTT.

The rearrangement uses TRBV4-2 and TRBJ2-1, with 8 bases fitting TRBD2. CDR3 length equals 15 residues. CDR1 LGHNA and CDR2 YNFKEQ come from the germline V gene. Trimming took 7 bases from V and 9 from J; bases not matched to a gene: 14. CDR3 loop: CASNLLAGSHSEQFF. The CDR3, as DNA: TGTGCCAGCAACCTCCTAGCGGGTAGCCATAGTGAGCAGTTCTTC.

Notes on this clonotype: Relative to the germline gene, one junction end is altered; a read error may explain this. The genes are TRBV28 and TRBJ2-7, with D perhaps assigned TRBD1 or TRBD2 (6 bases each). The CDR3 has 15 residues. Germline V gives CDR1 MDHEN, CDR2 SYDVKM. The CDR3: CASSHQSRGLYELYF. Here the CDR3 DNA reads TGTGCGAGCTCCCACCAAAGCAGGGGACTCTACGAGCTGTACTTC.

Notes on this clonotype: Because the CDR3 is missing its conserved closing phenylalanine or tryptophan, this is likely a read error. The rearrangement links TRBV29-1 to TRBJ2-2; D unclear. V was cut by 5 bases and J by 7 bases, with 14 bases left in between. In germline, CDR1 is SQVTM, CDR2 ANQGSEA. The CDR3 spans 13 residues. CDR3 in amino acids: CSVPQKPIGELFY. In DNA, the CDR3 is TGCAGCGTTCCACAGAAACCGATCGGGGAGCTGTTTTAT.